This entry describes one T cell receptor (beta chain). This specimen comes from a study of blood T cell repertoires in COVID-19. Study overall: The origin of the acute and convalescent COVID-19 samples was the United States, Italy and Spain. Nucleic acid was either cDNA or gDNA, and it came from T cells, B-cell-depleted T cells, or PBMCs.

In the source study's methods: Estimated nucleated cell counts came from reference gene primer amplification. Here immunoSEQ multiplex PCR was the method, and the copy in TCRdb shows in-frame clones only, minus some. The V and J calls and clone size are taken from that table; D and trimming were inferred from the DNA. There are around 300,000 clones in the sample; 86% occur only once, and about an eighth lies in the top ten. Followed longitudinally, the Seattle patients had been enrolled during active infection. The origin of this receptor is a woman in her sixties or seventies with COVID-19, enrolled during active disease. The sequenced sample was peripheral blood.

The CDR3 protein is CASSQAGGTNEQFF. The CDR3, as DNA: TGCGCCAGCAGCCAAGCGGGGGGGACAAATGAGCAGTTCTTC. The rearrangement uses TRBV5-1 and TRBJ2-1, with TRBD2 matching 10 bases. The V gene's germline CDR1 is SGHRS and CDR2 YFSETQ. V lost 4 bases, J lost 7 bases, and 5 bases stayed unmatched. The CDR3 spans 14 residues.